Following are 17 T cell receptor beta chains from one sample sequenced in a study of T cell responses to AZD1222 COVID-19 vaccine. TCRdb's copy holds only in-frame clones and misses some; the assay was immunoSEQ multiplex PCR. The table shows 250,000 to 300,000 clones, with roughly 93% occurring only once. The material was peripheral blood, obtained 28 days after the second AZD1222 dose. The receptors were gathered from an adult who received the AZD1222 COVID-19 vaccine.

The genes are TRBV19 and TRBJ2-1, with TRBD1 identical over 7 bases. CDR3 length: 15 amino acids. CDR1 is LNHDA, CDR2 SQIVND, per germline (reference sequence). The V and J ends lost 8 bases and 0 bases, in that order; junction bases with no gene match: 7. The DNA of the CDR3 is TGTGCCAGTTCCATGAACAGGGGCTCCTACAATGAGCAGTTCTTC. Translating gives CASSMNRGSYNEQFF. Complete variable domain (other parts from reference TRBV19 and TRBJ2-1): DGGITQSPKYLFRKEGQNVTLSCEQNLNHDAMYWYRQDPGQGLRLIYYSQIVNDFQKGDIAEGYSVSREKKESFPLTVTSAQKNPTAFYLCASSMNRGSYNEQFFGPGTRLTVL.

The CDR3 DNA follows: TGTGCCAGCAGCTCACAGGGGTTTGCTGTTGGAAACACCATATATTTT. Amino acid sequence: CASSSQGFAVGNTIYF. The V gene is TRBV7-9, the J gene TRBJ1-3; 7 bases agree with TRBD1. The CDR3 is 16 residues long. The germline V gene encodes CDR1 SEHNR and CDR2 FQNEAQ (reference sequence). Trimming at V came to 4 bases and at J to 3 bases, leaving 9 bases not matched to a gene. Drawing the rest from reference TRBV7-9 and TRBJ1-3, the complete variable domain is DTGVSQNPRHKITKRGQNVTFRCDPISEHNRLYWYRQTLGQGPEFLTYFQNEAQLEKSRLLSDRFSAERPKGSFSTLEIQRTEQGDSAMYLCASSSQGFAVGNTIYFGEGSWLTVV.

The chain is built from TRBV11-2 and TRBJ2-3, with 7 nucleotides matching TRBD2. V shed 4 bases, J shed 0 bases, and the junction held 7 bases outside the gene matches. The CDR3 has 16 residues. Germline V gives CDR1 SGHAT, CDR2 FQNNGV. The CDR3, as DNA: TGTGCCAGCAGCTCGCCCCCTAGCGGTAGCACAGATACGCAGTATTTT. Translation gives CASSSPPSGSTDTQYF.

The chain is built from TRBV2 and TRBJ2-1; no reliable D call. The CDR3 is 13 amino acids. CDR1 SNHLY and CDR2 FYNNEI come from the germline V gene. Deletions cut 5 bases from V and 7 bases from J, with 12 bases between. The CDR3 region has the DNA TGTGCCAGCAGTTATTACCAGAAGAATGAGCAGTTCTTC. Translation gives CASSYYQKNEQFF.

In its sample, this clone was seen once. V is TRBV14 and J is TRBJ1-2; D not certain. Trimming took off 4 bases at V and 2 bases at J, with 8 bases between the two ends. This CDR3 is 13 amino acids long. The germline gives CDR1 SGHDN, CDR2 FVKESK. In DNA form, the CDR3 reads TGTGCCAGCAGCCCGGATCCGAACTATGGCTACACCTTC. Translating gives CASSPDPNYGYTF.

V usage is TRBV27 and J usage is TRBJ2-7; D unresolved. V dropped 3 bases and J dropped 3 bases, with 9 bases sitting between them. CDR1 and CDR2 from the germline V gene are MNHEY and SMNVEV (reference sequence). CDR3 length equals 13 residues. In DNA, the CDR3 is TGTGCCAGCAGTTTCGAGCGTAACTACGAGCAGTACTTC. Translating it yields CASSFERNYEQYF.

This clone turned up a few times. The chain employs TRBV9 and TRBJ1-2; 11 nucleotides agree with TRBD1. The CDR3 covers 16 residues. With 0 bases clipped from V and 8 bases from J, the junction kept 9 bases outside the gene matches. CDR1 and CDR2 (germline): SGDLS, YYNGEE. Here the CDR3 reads CASSVGGQGASGGYTF. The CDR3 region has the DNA TGTGCCAGCAGCGTAGGAGGACAGGGGGCTTCTGGCGGCTACACCTTC. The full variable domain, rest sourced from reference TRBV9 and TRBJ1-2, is DSGVTQTPKHLITATGQRVTLRCSPRSGDLSVYWYQQSLDQGLQFLIQYYNGEERAKGNILERFSAQQFPDLHSELNLSSLELGDSALYFCASSVGGQGASGGYTFGSGTRLTVV.

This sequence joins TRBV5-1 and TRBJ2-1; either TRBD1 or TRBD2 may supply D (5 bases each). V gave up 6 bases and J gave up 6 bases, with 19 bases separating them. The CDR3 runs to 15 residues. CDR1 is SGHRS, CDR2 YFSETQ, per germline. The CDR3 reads CASNVQRFGGNEQFF. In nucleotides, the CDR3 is TGCGCCAGCAACGTACAGCGATTTGGGGGCAATGAGCAGTTCTTC.

In DNA form, the CDR3 reads TGTGCCAGCAGCCAAGTTCTAGCTGGGACAGAAAAGAACACTGAAGCTTTCTTT. Amino acids: CASSQVLAGTEKNTEAFF. The V gene is TRBV14, the J gene TRBJ1-1; 7 bases align to TRBD1. V lost 1 base to trimming and J lost 1 base; unmatched junction nucleotides: 12. This CDR3 has 18 residues. The germline CDR1 and CDR2 sequences are SGHDN and FVKESK.

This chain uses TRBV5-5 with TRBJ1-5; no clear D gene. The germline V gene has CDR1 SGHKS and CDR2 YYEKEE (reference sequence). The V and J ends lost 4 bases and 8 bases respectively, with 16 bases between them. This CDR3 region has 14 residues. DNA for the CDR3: TGTGCCAGCAGCCCCGACGGAACGCACAAGCCCCAGCATTTT. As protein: CASSPDGTHKPQHF.

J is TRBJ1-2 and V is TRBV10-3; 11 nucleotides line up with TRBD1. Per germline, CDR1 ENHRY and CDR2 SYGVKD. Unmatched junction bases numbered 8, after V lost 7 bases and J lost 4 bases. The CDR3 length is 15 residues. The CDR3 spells CAINSPGTGGYGYTF. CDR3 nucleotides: TGTGCCATCAATTCCCCCGGGACAGGGGGCTATGGCTACACCTTC.

This CDR3 is CASSEVLTVSGNTIYF. For the CDR3, the DNA is TGTGCCAGCAGTGAAGTCCTGACAGTCTCTGGAAACACCATATATTTT. This chain joins TRBV6-1 and TRBJ1-3, with a weak D call TRBD1 (5 bases). With 1 base removed from V and 0 bases from J, the gap between germline ends came to 10 bases. CDR3 size: 16 residues. Germline CDR1 and CDR2: MNHNS and SASEGT.

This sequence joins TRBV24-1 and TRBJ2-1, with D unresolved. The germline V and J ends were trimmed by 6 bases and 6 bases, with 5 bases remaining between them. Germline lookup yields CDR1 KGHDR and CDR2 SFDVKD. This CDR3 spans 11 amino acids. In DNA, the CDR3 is TGTGCCACCAGTCTGTTCAATGAGCAGTTCTTC. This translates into CATSLFNEQFF.

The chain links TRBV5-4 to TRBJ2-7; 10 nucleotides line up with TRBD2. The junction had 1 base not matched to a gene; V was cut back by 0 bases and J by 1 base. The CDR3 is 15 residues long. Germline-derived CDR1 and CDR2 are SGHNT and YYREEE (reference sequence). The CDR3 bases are TGTGCCAGCAGCTTGGAGGGACTAGCGTCCTACGAGCAGTACTTC. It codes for CASSLEGLASYEQYF. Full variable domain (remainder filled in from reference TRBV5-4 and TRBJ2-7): ETGVTQSPTHLIKTRGQQVTLRCSSQSGHNTVSWYQQALGQGPQFIFQYYREEENGRGNFPPRFSGLQFPNYSSELNVNALELDDSALYLCASSLEGLASYEQYFGPGTRLTVT.

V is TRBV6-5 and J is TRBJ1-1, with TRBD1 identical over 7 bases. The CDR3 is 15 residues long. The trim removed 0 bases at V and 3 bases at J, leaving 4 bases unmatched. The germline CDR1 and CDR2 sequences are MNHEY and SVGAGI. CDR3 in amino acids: CASSYSTGLDTEAFF. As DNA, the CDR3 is TGTGCCAGCAGTTACTCGACAGGGCTGGACACTGAAGCTTTCTTT.

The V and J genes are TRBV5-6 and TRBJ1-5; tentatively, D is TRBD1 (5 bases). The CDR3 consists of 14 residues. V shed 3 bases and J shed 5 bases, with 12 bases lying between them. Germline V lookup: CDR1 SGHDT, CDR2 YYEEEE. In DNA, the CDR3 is TGTGCCAGCAGCTCGGGACGGGGGTATCAGCCCCAGCATTTT. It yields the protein CASSSGRGYQPQHF.

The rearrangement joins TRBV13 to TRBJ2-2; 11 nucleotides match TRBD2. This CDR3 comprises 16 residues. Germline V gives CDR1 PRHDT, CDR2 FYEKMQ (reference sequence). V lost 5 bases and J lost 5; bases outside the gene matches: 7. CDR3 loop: CASSATSGSWTGELFF. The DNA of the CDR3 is TGTGCCAGCAGCGCTACTAGCGGGAGTTGGACCGGGGAGCTGTTTTTT.